Below, 16 T cell receptor beta chains from the same sample are listed, as sequenced in a study of tissue T cells after allogeneic stem cell transplantation. Clones were read by immunoSEQ multiplex PCR, and TCRdb kept only the in-frame ones, dropping some. The sample has about 9,500 clones; about half are singletons. Time point in this sample: mouse harvest day 7 after allogeneic transplant. The graft held 10^6 splenic CD5+ T cells and 10^7 T-cell-depleted bone marrow cells. The sample consisted of gut tissue. Every receptor here comes from a female BALB/c mouse given C57BL/6 T cells with graft-versus-host disease after an allogeneic hematopoietic cell transplant.

About this clone: Genes and germline are mouse. The read halts 1 residue ahead of the CDR3 end, with the missing end drawn from the germline J gene. V is TRBV23 and J is TRBJ2-2; TRBD2 is taken as the D call from the table, unchecked against the DNA. This CDR3 contains 16 residues. Per the germline V gene, CDR1 is KGHTA and CDR2 is FQNQQP. The CDR3 loop reads CSSSQRTGVNTGQLYF. The CDR3 DNA, read in part, is TGCTCCAGCAGTCAAAGGACTGGGGTAAACACCGGGCAGCTCTAC.

For this clone: Gene names are mouse gene names. The read gets to within 1 residue of the CDR3 end, and the germline J gene fills in the rest. This sample also contains other DNA sequences that code for the same CDR3. This chain joins TRBV26 and TRBJ1-6; TRBD1 is a possible D gene (5 bases). TRBJ1-6 is placed among ORFs of uncertain function. The CDR3 consists of 14 residues. CDR1 and CDR2 from the germline V gene are KGHPV and FQNQEV (reference sequence). V was shortened by 0 bases and J by 5 bases, with 5 bases between the two germline ends. CDR3 sequence reads: CASSLSTDNSPLYF. The CDR3 DNA, read in part, is TGTGCCAGCAGTCTGTCGACAGATAATTCGCCCCTCTAC.

Concerning this clone: Mouse gene names and germline throughout. Coverage ceases 1 residue before the CDR3 finishes, and the germline J gene fills in the end. This CDR3 is also generated by other DNA sequences in the sample. The chain employs TRBV3 and TRBJ2-4; no definite D call. Between the trimmed V and J ends, which lost 4 bases and 0 bases, there was a span of 5 bases. Germline-derived CDR1 and CDR2 are SNHLY and FYNGKV (reference sequence). This CDR3 has 13 residues. CDR3: CASSSGSQNTLYF. The part of the CDR3 DNA that was read is TGTGCCAGCAGCTCGGGGAGTCAAAACACCTTGTAC.

By share, this clone counts as medium-sized. Each gene name is a mouse one. The sequence runs out 1 residue before the end of the CDR3; the remainder is reconstructed from the germline J gene. This sequence joins TRBV20 and TRBJ2-7; D is possibly TRBD1 or TRBD2 (5 bases each). The V and J ends lost 1 base and 4 bases respectively, with 5 bases between them. CDR1 GFQATS and CDR2 STVNSAI come from the germline V gene. The CDR3 length is 11 residues. CDR3 DNA, as far as it was read: TGTGGTGCTAGGGGGGGGTATGAACAGTAC. It specifies CGARGGYEQY. The whole CDR3 sequence is CGARGGYEQYF. Full variable domain (remainder filled in from reference TRBV20 and TRBJ2-7): GALVYQYPRRTICKSGTSMRMECQAVGFQATSVAWYRQSPQKTFELIALSTVNSAIKYEQNFTQEKFPISHPNLSFSSMTVLNAYLEDRGLYLCGARGGYEQYFGPGTRLTVL.

A few counts support this clone. The gene names here belong to mouse. The read finishes 1 residue shy of the CDR3 end, and the germline J gene is used to complete it. The gene calls are TRBV31 and TRBJ1-1, with 10 bases lining up with TRBD1. The J segment lost 7 bases and the V segment lost 1 base, leaving 9 bases of the junction unmatched. The CDR3 extends over 15 amino acids. Germline loops: CDR1 GKSSPN, CDR2 SITVG. CDR3 sequence reads: CAWSPPGTGVGEVFF. The CDR3 bases that were read are TGTGCCTGGAGTCCGCCCGGGACAGGGGTGGGAGAAGTCTTC.

Concerning this clone: All gene names here are mouse names. The read ends 1 residue shy of where the CDR3 ends; the end is completed using the germline J gene. The chain has TRBV23 and TRBJ2-4; the D call of TRBD2 is as the table states it, not checked on the DNA. The CDR3 consists of 14 residues. Germline-derived CDR1 and CDR2 are KGHTA and FQNQQP. The covered CDR3 bases are TGCTCCAGCAGCCACTGGGTTAGTCAAAACACCTTGTAC. This codes for CSSSHWVSQNTLY. The CDR3 in its entirety is CSSSHWVSQNTLYF.

The table lists this clone with a count of one. Gene names and germline refer to mouse. The sequenced part of the CDR3 DNA is TGTGCCAGCAGTCTTGGGGCAGGACAAGACACCCAGTAC. Amino acids: CASSLGAGQDTQY. The whole CDR3 sequence reads CASSLGAGQDTQYF. This sequence joins TRBV26 and TRBJ2-5, with D perhaps being TRBD1 or TRBD2 (5 bases each). The CDR3 end is not reached by the read, which stops 1 residue before it; the germline J gene fills it in. This CDR3 contains 14 residues. Looked up from germline, CDR1 is KGHPV and CDR2 is FQNQEV (reference sequence). The V end lost 3 bases, the J end lost 3 bases, and 10 bases lay between the germline ends.

About this clone itself: Each gene name is a mouse one. From the germline J gene comes the end of the CDR3, since the read stops 1 residue before it. The V gene is TRBV24, the J gene TRBJ2-4, with D unclear. Germline CDR1 reads KGHTA; CDR2 reads FRNEEI. V lost 4 bases to trimming and J lost 1 base, with 3 bases between them. The CDR3 consists of 12 residues. Incomplete CDR3 DNA: TGTGCCAGCAGTCGTCGTCAAAACACCTTGTAC. Encoded protein: CASSRRQNTLY. The CDR3 in its entirety is CASSRRQNTLYF.

As to this clone: Here the gene names and germline are mouse. The read halts 1 residue ahead of the CDR3 end, with the missing end drawn from the germline J gene. This sample includes further DNA sequences coding for the same CDR3. V and J are TRBV26 and TRBJ1-1; D remains unclear. Germline CDR1 reads KGHPV; CDR2 reads FQNQEV (reference sequence). CDR3 length equals 12 residues. Trimming left V 2 bases short and J 3 bases short, with 4 bases between. CDR3: CASSLGYTEVFF. Incomplete CDR3 DNA: TGTGCCAGCAGTCTGGGTTACACAGAAGTCTTC.

Notes on this clone: The germline and genes are mouse ones. The sequence runs out 1 residue before the end of the CDR3; the remainder is reconstructed from the germline J gene. V and J are TRBV16 and TRBJ1-6; D is ambiguous. TRBJ1-6 is flagged as an ORF with uncertain function. Trimming stripped 0 bases from V and 6 bases from J, with 3 bases between. CDR3 length equals 13 residues. The V gene's germline CDR1 is SGHSA and CDR2 FRNQAP. CDR3 sequence reads: CASSLDGNSPLYF. The CDR3 DNA, read in part, is TGTGCAAGCAGCTTAGATGGTAATTCGCCCCTCTAC.

The sample holds a few counts of this clone. Gene names and germline refer to mouse. The read ends 1 residue before the CDR3 terminus; that terminus is restored from the germline J gene. The chain recombines TRBV16 with TRBJ2-3; 7 nucleotides line up with TRBD2. CDR3 length: 15 residues. The V gene's germline CDR1 is SGHSA and CDR2 FRNQAP. Losses at the gene ends were 7 bases for V and 3 bases for J; bases not matched to a gene: 10. Here the CDR3 reads CASTLTGAGAETLYF. The sequenced CDR3 bases are TGTGCAAGCACTTTAACTGGGGCGGGGGCAGAAACGCTGTAT.

This clone was recorded a few times. All gene names here are mouse names. The observed sequence ends 1 residue before the CDR3 terminus, with the missing tail filled in from the germline J gene. This chain uses TRBV26 with TRBJ1-4; 9 bases align to TRBD1. The CDR3 spans 16 residues. J was trimmed by 7 bases and V by 0 bases; bases with no gene match: 6. CDR1 is KGHPV, CDR2 FQNQEV, per germline (reference sequence). CDR3 bases read: TGTGCCAGCAGTCTGTCGGGGACAGGGAGAGGCGAAAGATTATTT. Protein: CASSLSGTGRGERLF. The entire CDR3 sequence reads CASSLSGTGRGERLFF.

This clone was picked up a small number of times. Gene names denote mouse genes. The DNA ends 1 residue before the CDR3 does, and the rest of the CDR3 is filled in from the germline J gene. The genes are TRBV26 and TRBJ1-6; TRBD1 aligns across 9 bases. TRBJ1-6 carries the ORF label, with uncertain function. The CDR3 is 14 residues long. Germline V CDR1 and CDR2: KGHPV, FQNQEV (reference sequence). V dropped 4 bases and J dropped 7; count of bases not matched to a gene: 2. CDR3 DNA (partial): TGTGCCAGCAGTCGGACAGGGGTGAATTCGCCCCTCTAC. Translation: CASSRTGVNSPLY. The full CDR3 sequence reads CASSRTGVNSPLYF.

A word on this clone: Mouse names are used for the genes. The read stops 1 residue short of the end of the CDR3; the missing end is completed from the germline J gene. J is TRBJ1-2 and V is TRBV26, with TRBD1 identical over 8 bases. This CDR3 comprises 14 residues. The V segment lost 3 bases and the J segment 4 bases; nucleotides outside the gene matches: 4. CDR1 is KGHPV, CDR2 FQNQEV, per germline (reference sequence). The CDR3 reads CASSLNRGSSDYTF. The DNA read from the CDR3 is TGTGCCAGCAGTCTCAACAGGGGGAGCTCCGACTACACC.

About this clone itself: The genes are named according to mouse. The observed sequence ends 1 residue before the CDR3 terminus, with the missing tail filled in from the germline J gene. The chain combines TRBV2 with TRBJ1-2, with 10 bases fitting TRBD1. The J segment lost 3 bases and the V segment lost 4 bases, leaving 5 bases of the junction unmatched. This CDR3 comprises 15 residues. The germline V gene encodes CDR1 LGHNA and CDR2 YSYQKL. CDR3 DNA (partial): TGTGCCAGCAGCCTCCCCGGGACAGGGGACTCCGACTACACC. Its translation: CASSLPGTGDSDYT. The entire CDR3 is CASSLPGTGDSDYTF.

Turning to this clone: The listed genes are named as in mouse. The read terminates 1 residue ahead of where the CDR3 ends, so the germline J gene completes it. The gene calls are TRBV23 and TRBJ2-3. CDR1 and CDR2 (germline): KGHTA, FQNQQP. The CDR3 loop spans 11 amino acids. The part of the CDR3 DNA that was read is TGCTCCAGCCGAGGTGCAGAAACGCTGTAT. This encodes CSSRGAETLY. The whole CDR3 reads CSSRGAETLYF.